This entry lists 6 T cell receptor beta chains sequenced from one sample in a study of blood T cell repertoires in COVID-19. Assay: immunoSEQ multiplex PCR; the TCRdb copy retains only in-frame clones and omits some. The sample contains 110,000 to 150,000 clones, less than 80% of which appear only once. Sequencing was done on a sample of peripheral blood. Every receptor here comes from a man between 60 and 70 years old with acute or convalescent COVID-19.

This clone was seen many times. This chain links TRBV6-5 with TRBJ2-1; 8 nucleotides align to TRBD2. Germline V lookup: CDR1 MNHEY, CDR2 SVGAGI. The CDR3 extends over 16 amino acids. V dropped 2 bases and J dropped 5; count of bases not matched to a gene: 8. CDR3 sequence: CASSYLSNSGNNEQFF. The CDR3 coding sequence is TGTGCCAGCAGTTACCTGTCTAATAGCGGGAACAATGAGCAGTTCTTC.

The V and J genes are TRBV7-9 and TRBJ2-3; TRBD2 agrees at 10 bases. V shed 9 bases, J shed 3 bases, and the junction held 15 bases outside the gene matches. The germline CDR1 and CDR2 sequences are SEHNR and FQNEAQ (reference sequence). The CDR3 has 17 residues. CDR3 in DNA: TGTGCCAGTTTATTGCGACTAGCGGGCGATGGGACAGATACGCAGTATTTT. Encoded protein: CASLLRLAGDGTDTQYF.

This clone appeared once. This chain joins TRBV27 and TRBJ2-1; 7 nucleotides line up with TRBD2. The CDR3 has 15 amino acids. Germline trimming cut 7 bases from V and 3 bases from J; bases unmatched to any gene: 9. CDR1 is MNHEY, CDR2 SMNVEV, per germline (reference sequence). This CDR3 reads CASNSLADGYNEQFF. The CDR3 DNA is TGTGCCAGCAACTCCCTAGCGGATGGCTACAATGAGCAGTTCTTC.

This chain links TRBV30 with TRBJ2-3; 9 positions agree with TRBD2. V was clipped by 0 bases and J by 3 bases; unmatched bases: 7. The CDR3 totals 16 residues. Germline lookup yields CDR1 GTSNPN and CDR2 SVGIG (reference sequence). The CDR3 region is CAWSVGLARNTDTQYF. The CDR3 DNA is TGTGCCTGGAGTGTTGGACTAGCGCGAAATACAGATACGCAGTATTTT.

The chain couples TRBV4-2 to TRBJ1-2; tentative D call: TRBD1 (5 bases). This CDR3 spans 15 amino acids. V lost 0 bases, J lost 2 bases, and 10 bases lay in between. Germline CDR1 reads LGHNA; CDR2 reads YNFKEQ. The CDR3 nucleotides are TGTGCCAGCAGCCAAGAAGATGCAGGGAACTATGGCTACACCTTC. Translation gives CASSQEDAGNYGYTF.

There are a few counts of this clone. V usage is TRBV27 and J usage is TRBJ2-7, with 7 positions matching TRBD1. Per germline, CDR1 MNHEY and CDR2 SMNVEV (reference sequence). CDR3 length equals 13 residues. V lost 8 bases to trimming and J lost 2 bases; unmatched junction nucleotides: 6. The CDR3 protein is CASWGQTTYEQYF. The CDR3, as DNA: TGTGCCAGCTGGGGACAGACCACCTACGAGCAGTACTTC.